One sample yielded the 23 T cell receptor beta chains listed below, sequenced in a study of cytomegalovirus exposure and HLA in healthy donors. A multiplex PCR was run with 60 Vbeta primers and 13 Jbeta primers. Data came from immunoSEQ multiplex PCR; TCRdb stores just in-frame clones and leaves some out. This sample has over 120,000 clones, with around 80% found just once. The sequenced sample consisted of PBMCs. Receptors originate from a female donor in good health and CMV-seronegative.

This chain links TRBV30 with TRBJ1-4; D unresolved. Trimming removed 2 bases from V and 10 bases from J, with 8 bases in between. CDR1 GTSNPN and CDR2 SVGIG come from the germline V gene (reference sequence). This CDR3 region has 11 residues. Here the CDR3 reads CAWSLAGKLFF. CDR3 DNA sequence: TGTGCCTGGAGTTTAGCCGGAAAACTGTTTTTT.

The chain uses TRBV19 and TRBJ1-6, with D unclear. This CDR3 contains 14 residues. CDR1 and CDR2 from the germline V gene are LNHDA and SQIVND (reference sequence). V lost 4 bases to trimming and J lost 7 bases, with 11 bases between them. DNA of the CDR3: TGTGCCAGTAGTACGCGGCAGTTGAATTCACCCCTCCACTTT. It specifies CASSTRQLNSPLHF.

The chain joins TRBV28 to TRBJ1-5, with D possibly being TRBD1 (6 bases). The CDR3 extends over 14 amino acids. The V gene's germline CDR1 is MDHEN and CDR2 SYDVKM. V shed 6 bases and J shed 5 bases, with 14 bases lying between them. The CDR3 region is CASSLTWGHQPQHF. The CDR3 DNA sequence: TGTGCCAGCAGCCTCACATGGGGGCATCAGCCCCAGCATTTT. Filled out from reference TRBV28 and TRBJ1-5, the complete variable domain reads DVKVTQSSRYLVKRTGEKVFLECVQDMDHENMFWYRQDPGLGLRLIYFSYDVKMKEKGDIPEGYSVSREKKERFSLILESASTNQTSMYLCASSLTWGHQPQHFGDGTRLSIL.

The chain employs TRBV9 and TRBJ1-1; perhaps TRBD1 as D (6 bases). V dropped 0 bases and J dropped 6 bases, with 15 bases sitting between them. Germline V gene data show CDR1 as SGDLS and CDR2 as YYNGEE. CDR3 length equals 15 residues. The CDR3 sequence is CASSVGTGYVAEAFF. The CDR3 DNA reads TGTGCCAGCAGCGTAGGTACAGGGTATGTAGCTGAAGCTTTCTTT.

The chain uses TRBV19 and TRBJ1-5; unclear D gene. The CDR3 is 14 amino acids. The ends were cut back, 5 bases at V and 4 bases at J, with 12 bases in the middle. The germline CDR1 and CDR2 sequences are LNHDA and SQIVND (reference sequence). The CDR3 DNA reads as TGTGCCAGTAGTCGTCTGTCAGAAAATCAGCCCCAGCATTTT. It encodes CASSRLSENQPQHF. Combining the CDR3 with reference TRBV19 and TRBJ1-5 gives the whole variable domain DGGITQSPKYLFRKEGQNVTLSCEQNLNHDAMYWYRQDPGQGLRLIYYSQIVNDFQKGDIAEGYSVSREKKESFPLTVTSAQKNPTAFYLCASSRLSENQPQHFGDGTRLSIL.

By sample fraction, this clone is medium-sized. This chain uses TRBV19 with TRBJ1-3, with a possible D match to TRBD1 (5 bases). The CDR3 consists of 13 residues. V was clipped by 5 bases and J by 3 bases, with 8 bases between them. Germline CDR1 reads LNHDA; CDR2 reads SQIVND (reference sequence). CDR3 nucleotide sequence: TGTGCCAGTAGTTTCAGGGTTGGAAACACCATATATTTT. It translates to CASSFRVGNTIYF.

This chain joins TRBV7-8 and TRBJ2-3; the D is unclear. With 6 bases removed from V and 0 bases from J, the gap between germline ends came to 7 bases. The CDR3 is 13 amino acids. CDR1 and CDR2 from the germline V gene are SGHVS and FQNEAQ. CDR3 sequence (DNA): TGTGCCAGCAGTATATCTAGCACAGATACGCAGTATTTT. Translated, it gives CASSISSTDTQYF.

This clone was found a few times. This sequence joins TRBV7-2 and TRBJ1-6; no definite D call. The CDR3 covers 16 residues. Germline CDR1 SGHTA, CDR2 FQGNSA. The V gene lost 5 bases and the J gene lost 0 bases, with 11 bases spanning the gap. CDR3 in amino acids: CASSHSVSSYNSPLHF. The CDR3 DNA is TGTGCCAGCAGCCATTCGGTGAGCTCCTATAATTCACCCCTCCACTTT.

V usage is TRBV30 and J usage is TRBJ2-1, with TRBD2 identical over 7 bases. This CDR3 contains 14 residues. Germline V gene lookup returns CDR1 GTSNPN and CDR2 SVGIG (reference sequence). J gave up 1 base and V 2 bases, and 2 bases lay outside the gene matches. Here the CDR3 DNA reads TGTGCCTGGAGTAGCGGGGATTCCTACAATGAGCAGTTCTTC. The encoded protein is CAWSSGDSYNEQFF.

The chain recombines TRBV5-6 with TRBJ2-1, with unresolved D. The CDR3 loop spans 12 amino acids. In germline, CDR1 is SGHDT, CDR2 YYEEEE. The V end was cut by 3 bases, the J end by 8 bases, with 9 bases between. In nucleotides, the CDR3 is TGTGCCAGCAGCTCCTCCTTCGATGAGCAGTTCTTC. Protein: CASSSSFDEQFF. The full variable domain, in which reference TRBV5-6 and TRBJ2-1 provide the parts outside the CDR3, is DAGVTQSPTHLIKTRGQQVTLRCSPKSGHDTVSWYQQALGQGPQFIFQYYEEEERQRGNFPDRFSGHQFPNYSSELNVNALLLGDSALYLCASSSSFDEQFFGPGTRLTVL.

The chain recombines TRBV19 with TRBJ2-3, with a tentative D call TRBD2 (6 bases). Trimming left V 5 bases short and J 9 bases short, with 18 bases between. Germline-derived CDR1 and CDR2 are LNHDA and SQIVND (reference sequence). This CDR3 has 14 amino acids. CDR3 DNA sequence: TGTGCCAGTAGTCCGGGGATTCAAAGCGGGACGCAGTATTTT. Residues: CASSPGIQSGTQYF.

This clone was detected only once. J is TRBJ1-2 and V is TRBV27, with D perhaps TRBD1 (6 bases). There are 14 residues in the CDR3. Trimming cost V 5 bases and J 6 bases, with 16 bases left between them. Germline V gene sequence: CDR1 MNHEY, CDR2 SMNVEV (reference sequence). DNA for the CDR3: TGTGCCAGCAGTCCTCAACCTCACAGGGATGGCTACACCTTC. It codes for CASSPQPHRDGYTF.

This clone was recorded a few times. The chain's CDR3 is CASSPTGTRYGYTF. DNA of the CDR3: TGTGCCAGCAGCCCCACGGGGACACGCTATGGCTACACCTTC. J is TRBJ1-2 and V is TRBV7-3; TRBD1 might be the D (6 bases). The V end was cut by 5 bases, the J end by 4 bases, with 14 bases between. CDR3 length equals 14 residues. Germline V gives CDR1 SGHTA, CDR2 FQGTGA.

The V call is TRBV27, the J call TRBJ2-3; 11 nucleotides line up with TRBD2. This CDR3 is 14 amino acids long. The germline V gene encodes CDR1 MNHEY and CDR2 SMNVEV (reference sequence). J lost 2 bases, V lost 11 bases, and 6 bases had no gene match. The CDR3: CASTSGGNTDTQYF. CDR3 in DNA: TGTGCCTCAACTAGCGGGGGAAACACAGATACGCAGTATTTT.

V gene TRBV7-3 combines with J gene TRBJ2-5; weak D call: TRBD2 (6 bases). Between the trimmed V and J ends, which lost 4 bases and 4 bases, there was a span of 16 bases. Germline loops: CDR1 SGHTA, CDR2 FQGTGA. The CDR3 spans 15 residues. The CDR3 is CASSWGSRRGETQYF. The CDR3 DNA follows: TGTGCCAGCAGCTGGGGATCGCGGAGGGGAGAGACCCAGTACTTC.

The chain has TRBV6-6 and TRBJ2-1, with D unclear. Germline assignment: CDR1 MNHNY and CDR2 SVGAGI (reference sequence). The CDR3 has 12 amino acids. Trimming took 6 bases from V and 3 from J, leaving 6 bases between them. In DNA form, the CDR3 reads TGTGCCAGCAGCCACAGCTACAATGAGCAGTTCTTC. Protein sequence: CASSHSYNEQFF.

This clone turned up a few times. The chain employs TRBV4-1 and TRBJ1-1, with 7 bases identical to TRBD1. CDR3 length: 17 residues. V lost 0 bases and J lost 1; bases outside the gene matches: 8. Per germline, CDR1 MGHRA and CDR2 YSYEKL. The CDR3 bases are TGCGCCAGCAGCCAAGATCAGGGGACAGTTGAGAACACTGAAGCTTTCTTT. Encoded protein: CASSQDQGTVENTEAFF.

The chain couples TRBV13 to TRBJ2-7, with 8 bases fitting TRBD1. Germline lookup yields CDR1 PRHDT and CDR2 FYEKMQ (reference sequence). The CDR3 has 15 amino acids. The V and J ends lost 5 bases and 4 bases, in that order; junction bases with no gene match: 10. The CDR3 sequence: CASSRQGKGSYEQYF. CDR3 in DNA: TGTGCCAGCAGCCGACAGGGGAAAGGGTCTTACGAGCAGTACTTC.

The genes are TRBV6-6 and TRBJ1-1; maybe TRBD1 (6 bases). The germline V gene encodes CDR1 MNHNY and CDR2 SVGAGI (reference sequence). Deletions cut 6 bases from V and 1 base from J, with 9 bases between. The CDR3 extends over 13 amino acids. The CDR3 reads CASRQGSNTEAFF. The DNA of the CDR3 is TGTGCCAGCAGACAGGGCTCGAACACTGAAGCTTTCTTT.

The chain has TRBV5-1 and TRBJ2-7; 10 bases align to TRBD2. The CDR3 totals 14 residues. Germline V gene lookup returns CDR1 SGHRS and CDR2 YFSETQ. Trimming cost V 0 bases and J 11 bases; bases outside gene matches: 8. CDR3 in DNA: TGCGCCAGCAGCTTGGGAACTAGCGGGGCGCTTAAGTACTTC. Amino acid sequence: CASSLGTSGALKYF.

The rearrangement links TRBV6-5 to TRBJ1-1, with D possibly matching TRBD1 (5 bases). V dropped 7 bases and J dropped 4 bases, with 16 bases sitting between them. Per the germline V gene, CDR1 is MNHEY and CDR2 is SVGAGI. The CDR3 spans 14 residues. The CDR3 protein is CASTLNRRGTEAFF. The DNA for the CDR3 is TGTGCCAGCACCCTAAACAGGCGGGGCACTGAAGCTTTCTTT.

The chain carries TRBV10-2 and TRBJ2-7, with D tentatively TRBD2 (6 bases). Germline V CDR1 and CDR2: WSHSY, SAAADI. The CDR3 covers 15 residues. The germline V and J ends were trimmed by 0 bases and 6 bases, with 15 bases remaining between them. CDR3 DNA sequence: TGCGCCAGCAGTGAGTCGGGAGCGGGCCCTCGCGAGCAGTACTTC. It translates to CASSESGAGPREQYF.

J is TRBJ2-7 and V is TRBV19; TRBD1 aligns across 8 bases. With V trimmed by 2 bases and J by 2 bases, 8 bases remained unmatched. The CDR3 loop spans 16 amino acids. Germline lookup yields CDR1 LNHDA and CDR2 SQIVND (reference sequence). The DNA of the CDR3 is TGTGCCAGTAGTATAATGCCCGGGACAGGCGCCTACGAGCAGTACTTC. Translating it yields CASSIMPGTGAYEQYF. The whole variable domain, remainder taken from reference TRBV19 and TRBJ2-7, is DGGITQSPKYLFRKEGQNVTLSCEQNLNHDAMYWYRQDPGQGLRLIYYSQIVNDFQKGDIAEGYSVSREKKESFPLTVTSAQKNPTAFYLCASSIMPGTGAYEQYFGPGTRLTVT.